These 23 T cell receptor beta chains were sequenced from one sample in a study of control samples from healthy donors and cancer patients. Using immunoSEQ multiplex PCR, the repertoire was profiled, and TCRdb retains in-frame clones only, with some absent. This repertoire shows 50,000 to 70,000 clones, roughly 88% found once; its top ten account for around 3.8%. The sequencing sample was made of blood. The receptor source for this set is a man aged 45 to 65 in good health.

The chain employs TRBV28 and TRBJ2-7; 9 bases agree with TRBD1. Trimming removed 6 bases from V and 1 base from J; junction bases left unmatched: 7. The CDR3 length is 15 residues. Germline lookup yields CDR1 MDHEN and CDR2 SYDVKM. Here the CDR3 reads CASRKQGARSYEQYF. CDR3 nucleotide sequence: TGTGCCAGCAGGAAACAGGGGGCTAGGTCCTACGAGCAGTACTTC.

The CDR3 is CASRSTGTENTEAFF. CDR3 DNA: TGCGCCAGCCGATCCACCGGGACGGAGAACACTGAAGCTTTCTTT. V gene TRBV5-1 combines with J gene TRBJ1-1; possibly TRBD1 for D (5 bases). The germline V gene has CDR1 SGHRS and CDR2 YFSETQ. V was clipped by 7 bases and J by 1 base, with 17 bases between them. The CDR3 has 15 amino acids. Supplemented by reference TRBV5-1 and TRBJ1-1, the full variable domain reads KAGVTQTPRYLIKTRGQQVTLSCSPISGHRSVSWYQQTPGQGLQFLFEYFSETQRNKGNFPGRFSGRQFSNSRSEMNVSTLELGDSALYLCASRSTGTENTEAFFGQGTRLTVV.

This clone has just one count. This chain links TRBV28 with TRBJ2-3; 8 nucleotides match TRBD1. The CDR3 runs to 13 residues. J was trimmed by 4 bases and V by 6 bases; bases with no gene match: 3. Germline loops: CDR1 MDHEN, CDR2 SYDVKM. CDR3 nucleotide sequence: TGTGCCAGCAGGCAGACAGGGGCAGATACGCAGTATTTT. Translated, it gives CASRQTGADTQYF.

The V and J genes are TRBV11-2 and TRBJ1-2; 8 nucleotides agree with TRBD1. This CDR3 has 15 amino acids. With 5 bases clipped from V and 3 bases from J, the junction kept 8 bases outside the gene matches. Germline V lookup: CDR1 SGHAT, CDR2 FQNNGV. CDR3 loop: CASSPVVTGDYGYTF. CDR3 in DNA: TGTGCCAGCAGCCCCGTCGTGACAGGGGACTATGGCTACACCTTC. The whole variable domain, remainder taken from reference TRBV11-2 and TRBJ1-2, is EAGVAQSPRYKIIEKRQSVAFWCNPISGHATLYWYQQILGQGPKLLIQFQNNGVVDDSQLPKDRFSAERLKGVDSTLKIQPAKLEDSAVYLCASSPVVTGDYGYTFGSGTRLTVV.

The genes are TRBV15 and TRBJ1-2; TRBD1 is a possible D gene (5 bases). This CDR3 has 17 residues. V shed 0 bases and J shed 4 bases, with 18 bases lying between them. Germline V gene data show CDR1 as LNHNV and CDR2 as YYDKDF (reference sequence). DNA of the CDR3: TGTGCCACCAGCAGAGATCGAGTGGGGGGGTCAACCTATGGCTACACCTTC. This gives the protein CATSRDRVGGSTYGYTF.

The V gene is TRBV29-1, the J gene TRBJ2-1; TRBD2 aligns across 8 bases. J gave up 10 bases and V 6 bases, and 14 bases lay outside the gene matches. Germline values: CDR1 SQVTM, CDR2 ANQGSEA. The CDR3 covers 14 residues. Here the CDR3 DNA reads TGCAGCGTGACCTTGAGCGGGAGCCCCGGGGAGCAGTTCTTC. This encodes CSVTLSGSPGEQFF.

DNA of the CDR3: TGCAGCGTTGCAGAGAACACTGAAGCTTTCTTT. Translated: CSVAENTEAFF. The chain is built from TRBV29-1 and TRBJ1-1; D is unclear. V was shortened by 4 bases and J by 1 base, with 4 bases between the two germline ends. The germline V gene has CDR1 SQVTM and CDR2 ANQGSEA. The CDR3 is 11 residues long.

The chain uses TRBV28 and TRBJ2-7; 8 bases map to TRBD1. The germline V gene encodes CDR1 MDHEN and CDR2 SYDVKM. With V trimmed by 6 bases and J by 3 bases, 10 bases remained unmatched. The CDR3 sequence is 15 residues long. The CDR3 is CASSYGTGYIYEQYF. DNA of the CDR3: TGTGCCAGCAGCTATGGGACAGGATATATCTACGAGCAGTACTTC.

The chain is built from TRBV18 and TRBJ2-7, with 13 positions matching TRBD2. With 2 bases clipped from V and 6 bases from J, the junction kept 7 bases outside the gene matches. This CDR3 is 16 amino acids long. CDR1 is KGHSH, CDR2 LQKENI, per germline. In nucleotides, the CDR3 is TGTGCCAGCTCACCAGGACTAGCGGGAGTATCTCCCGAGCAGTACTTC. Translation gives CASSPGLAGVSPEQYF.

The chain links TRBV24-1 to TRBJ2-5; possibly TRBD2 for D (6 bases). Germline V gene lookup returns CDR1 KGHDR and CDR2 SFDVKD. Trimming pared 2 bases from V and 5 bases from J, leaving 14 bases between. CDR3 length equals 15 residues. For the CDR3, the DNA is TGTGCCACCAGTGATTCTCGACTAGTGGGGGAGACCCAGTACTTC. It translates to CATSDSRLVGETQYF.

The rearrangement joins TRBV7-3 to TRBJ2-4; 8 nucleotides match TRBD2. J lost 0 bases, V lost 4 bases, and 5 bases had no gene match. The CDR3 contains 16 residues. Per germline, CDR1 SGHTA and CDR2 FQGTGA. For the CDR3, the DNA is TGTGCCAGCAGCTCACTAGCGGACTTAGCCAAAAACATTCAGTACTTC. Protein sequence: CASSSLADLAKNIQYF. Together with reference TRBV7-3 and TRBJ2-4, the CDR3 gives the full variable domain: GAGVSQTPSNKVTEKGKYVELRCDPISGHTALYWYRQSLGQGPEFLIYFQGTGAADDSGLPNDRFFAVRPEGSVSTLKIQRTERGDSAVYLCASSSLADLAKNIQYFGAGTRLSVL.

The chain links TRBV4-3 to TRBJ2-7, with D possibly TRBD2 on 6 matching bases. The germline CDR1 and CDR2 sequences are LGHNA and YSLEER. The V end lost 0 bases, the J end lost 6 bases, and 9 bases lay between the germline ends. The CDR3 is made up of 13 amino acids. The CDR3: CASSQDLASEQYF. The CDR3 DNA reads TGCGCCAGCAGCCAAGATCTAGCGAGCGAGCAGTACTTC.

This chain joins TRBV6-5 and TRBJ1-1; D not resolved. The CDR3 spans 11 residues. The germline V gene encodes CDR1 MNHEY and CDR2 SVGAGI. V was trimmed by 8 bases and J by 5 bases, leaving 9 bases between them. CDR3 residues: CASSGVTEAFF. The CDR3 DNA sequence: TGTGCCAGCTCTGGGGTTACTGAAGCTTTCTTT.

The chain has TRBV18 and TRBJ2-7, with D possibly TRBD1 on 5 matching bases. The V and J ends lost 2 bases and 2 bases respectively, with 10 bases between them. This CDR3 has 14 residues. Germline CDR1 is KGHSH and CDR2 is LQKENI. CDR3 sequence (DNA): TGTGCCAGCTCACCAGACAGCTCAACCTACGAGCAGTACTTC. Translating gives CASSPDSSTYEQYF. The whole variable domain, remainder taken from reference TRBV18 and TRBJ2-7, is NAGVMQNPRHLVRRRGQEARLRCSPMKGHSHVYWYRQLPEEGLKFMVYLQKENIIDESGMPKERFSAEFPKEGPSILRIQQVVRGDSAAYFCASSPDSSTYEQYFGPGTRLTVT.

The chain links TRBV10-3 to TRBJ1-1; a possible D gene is TRBD1 (5 bases). This CDR3 has 13 residues. V was clipped by 10 bases and J by 0 bases, with 12 bases between them. Germline-derived CDR1 and CDR2 are ENHRY and SYGVKD. CDR3 sequence: CATSRDLNTEAFF. The CDR3 DNA sequence: TGTGCCACCAGCCGGGACCTGAACACTGAAGCTTTCTTT.

This clone was recorded a few times. The V call is TRBV4-3, the J call TRBJ2-7, with 7 bases aligning to TRBD2. Germline trimming cut 0 bases from V and 1 base from J; bases unmatched to any gene: 6. CDR3 length: 16 residues. The germline V gene has CDR1 LGHNA and CDR2 YSLEER. CDR3 loop: CASSQDVTSASYEQYF. For the CDR3, the DNA is TGCGCCAGCAGCCAAGACGTCACTAGCGCGTCCTACGAGCAGTACTTC.

This rearrangement joins TRBV7-3 to TRBJ2-2; 8 nucleotides line up with TRBD1. Germline V gene sequence: CDR1 SGHTA, CDR2 FQGTGA. With V trimmed by 5 bases and J by 10 bases, 15 bases remained unmatched. This CDR3 is built from 16 residues. CDR3 coding DNA: TGTGCCAGCAGCCCCGGCGGCCAGGGGGCGAGTGAGGAGCTGTTTTTT. Its translation is CASSPGGQGASEELFF.

V and J are TRBV11-3 and TRBJ2-1; TRBD2 might be the D (5 bases). Trimming left V 3 bases short and J 6 bases short, with 15 bases between. The CDR3 totals 15 residues. From germline, CDR1 is SGHNT and CDR2 YENEEA. The CDR3 here is CASSFAGDGFNEQFF. CDR3 DNA sequence: TGTGCCAGCAGCTTTGCCGGGGATGGGTTCAATGAGCAGTTCTTC.

This chain connects TRBV19 to TRBJ2-2, with a weak D call TRBD2 (6 bases). Deletions cut 6 bases from V and 4 bases from J, with 15 bases between. The CDR3 is 15 amino acids. Per germline, CDR1 LNHDA and CDR2 SQIVND (reference sequence). The CDR3 sequence: CASRSTGLITGELFF. Here the CDR3 DNA reads TGTGCCAGTAGAAGCACGGGACTTATCACCGGGGAGCTGTTTTTT.

The chain couples TRBV7-2 to TRBJ1-5, with D uncertain. Per the germline V gene, CDR1 is SGHTA and CDR2 is FQGNSA. V was trimmed by 0 bases and J by 4 bases, leaving 7 bases between them. The CDR3 totals 14 residues. DNA of the CDR3: TGTGCCAGCAGCTTAGCGTTGGAGAATCAGCCCCAGCATTTT. Its protein is CASSLALENQPQHF.

V usage is TRBV19 and J usage is TRBJ2-3, with unresolved D. Germline V gives CDR1 LNHDA, CDR2 SQIVND (reference sequence). Trimming shortened V by 3 bases and J by 3 bases, and 10 bases separated the two germline ends. The CDR3 is 14 amino acids. CDR3 in amino acids: CASSIPGGTDTQYF. The CDR3 DNA reads as TGTGCCAGTAGTATTCCAGGTGGAACAGATACGCAGTATTTT.

The J gene is TRBJ2-2, the V gene TRBV7-9; 14 bases are shared with TRBD2. J was trimmed by 5 bases and V by 4 bases; bases with no gene match: 6. The CDR3 covers 17 residues. In germline, CDR1 is SEHNR, CDR2 FQNEAQ (reference sequence). CDR3 sequence: CASSSGTSGSGTGELFF. The DNA for the CDR3 is TGTGCCAGCAGCTCCGGGACTAGCGGGAGCGGGACCGGGGAGCTGTTTTTT.

The chain has TRBV20-1 and TRBJ2-3; D is undetermined. This CDR3 has 11 residues. With 6 bases removed from V and 3 bases from J, the gap between germline ends came to 7 bases. The V gene's germline CDR1 is DFQATT and CDR2 SNEGSKA (reference sequence). The CDR3 DNA sequence: TGCAGTGCCTTGAATACAGATACGCAGTATTTT. As protein: CSALNTDTQYF.